Here is one T cell receptor (beta chain) with its context. This entry comes from a study of blood T cell repertoires in COVID-19. Participants' own reports of clinical history determined their cohort assignment. The table came from immunoSEQ multiplex PCR; TCRdb's copy has only in-frame clones and leaves some out. The data hold about 250,000 clones, with around 82% observed a single time. Sequenced sample: PBMCs or T cells enriched from blood (not recorded which). The clonotype comes from a man in his fifties who had recovered from COVID-19.

CDR3 sequence reads: CASSLEREGRHGELFF. For the CDR3, the DNA is TGTGCCAGCAGTTTGGAAAGGGAGGGACGTCACGGGGAGCTGTTTTTT. The chain combines TRBV28 with TRBJ2-2, with 7 positions matching TRBD2. This CDR3 contains 16 residues. Germline V gene sequence: CDR1 MDHEN, CDR2 SYDVKM. Germline trimming cut 3 bases from V and 7 bases from J; bases unmatched to any gene: 11. Based on the CDR3 plus reference TRBV28 and TRBJ2-2, the full variable domain is DVKVTQSSRYLVKRTGEKVFLECVQDMDHENMFWYRQDPGLGLRLIYFSYDVKMKEKGDIPEGYSVSREKKERFSLILESASTNQTSMYLCASSLEREGRHGELFFGEGSRLTVL.